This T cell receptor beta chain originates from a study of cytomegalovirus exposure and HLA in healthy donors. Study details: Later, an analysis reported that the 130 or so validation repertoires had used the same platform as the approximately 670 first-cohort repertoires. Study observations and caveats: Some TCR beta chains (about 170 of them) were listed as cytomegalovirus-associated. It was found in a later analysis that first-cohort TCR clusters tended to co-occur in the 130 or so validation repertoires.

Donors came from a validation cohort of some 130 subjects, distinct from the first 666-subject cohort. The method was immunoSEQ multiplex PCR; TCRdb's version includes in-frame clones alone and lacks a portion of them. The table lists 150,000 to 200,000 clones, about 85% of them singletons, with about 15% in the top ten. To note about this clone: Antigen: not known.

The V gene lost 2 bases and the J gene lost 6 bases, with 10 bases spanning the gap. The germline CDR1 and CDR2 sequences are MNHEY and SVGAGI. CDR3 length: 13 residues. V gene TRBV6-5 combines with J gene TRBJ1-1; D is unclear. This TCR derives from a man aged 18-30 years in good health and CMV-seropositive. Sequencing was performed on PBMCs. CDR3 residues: CASSYGPSSEAFF. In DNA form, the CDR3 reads TGTGCCAGCAGTTACGGCCCCTCGTCTGAAGCTTTCTTT.